This is a list of T cell receptor beta chains from one sample in a study of T cells in Graves' hyperthyroidism and ophthalmopathy. MiXCR, applied by TCRdb to the multiplex PCR reads, yields one record per CDR3 protein. The table shows 600,000 to 650,000 distinct CDR3 sequences, with less than 25% occurring only once. The sample consisted of blood. Every receptor here comes from a man aged 25 to 40 with Graves' ophthalmopathy. Both conserved end residues are part of each CDR3. D genes are given only for firm matches. A row's size may be missing; if present it is once, few, many or a size class.

cdr3_nt cdr3_aa clone_size d_call j_call v_call
TGTGCCAGCAGCCAATTGGACGGTTCACCCCTCCACTTT CASSQLDGSPLHF many . TRBJ1-6 TRBV3-1
TGTGCCATCAGGCGCAGTGATAATAGCAATCAGCCCCAGCATTTT CAIRRSDNSNQPQHF few . TRBJ1-5 TRBV10-3
TGTGCCAGCAGCTTAGCGCGGGCTAGCGGCGGCGAGCAGTACTTC CASSLARASGGEQYF many TRBD2 TRBJ2-7 TRBV11-1
TGTGCCAGCAGTCCACGACAGGACGGGATTGGGGAGACCCAGTACTTC CASSPRQDGIGETQYF many . TRBJ2-5 TRBV12-3/TRBV12-4
TGTGCCAGCAGCCGCCCCGGGGCTGAAGCTTTCTTT CASSRPGAEAFF . . TRBJ1-1 TRBV7-8
TGTGCTAGCCATGGGGCTAGCGGGAGCCTCCGAATCCAAGAGACCCAGTACTTC CASHGASGSLRIQETQYF few TRBD2 TRBJ2-5 TRBV12-5
TGTGCCATCAGTGAGTCCAATGAGGTTCGAGAGACCCAGTACTTC CAISESNEVRETQYF many . TRBJ2-5 TRBV10-3
TGTGCCAGCAGTTCCCCCTCTGGGACAGGTTCCAACTATGGCTACACCTTC CASSSPSGTGSNYGYTF many TRBD1 TRBJ1-2 TRBV28
TGCAGTGCTAGAGGTCGGACTGACACCGGGGAGCTGTTTTTT CSARGRTDTGELFF . . TRBJ2-2 TRBV20-1
TGCGCCAGCAGTGGGGACAGGGGAATGGGCGAGCAGTACTTC CASSGDRGMGEQYF . TRBD1 TRBJ2-7 TRBV10-1
TGCGCCAGCAGCCAAGATCCACGGGTAGGGGAATACAATGAGCAGTTCTTC CASSQDPRVGEYNEQFF once . TRBJ2-1 TRBV4-1
TGTGCCAGCAGGCAAACTAGCGGGAGAGATACGCAGTATTTT CASRQTSGRDTQYF few TRBD2 TRBJ2-3 TRBV27
TGCGCCAGCAGGGAATGGGCCCCCAAAACACACAATGAGCAGTTCTTC CASREWAPKTHNEQFF . . TRBJ2-1 TRBV10-1
TGCGCCAGCGGCTCCAGGGACTCCTACGAGCAGTACTTC CASGSRDSYEQYF . . TRBJ2-7 TRBV5-1
TGTGCCAGCAGCTTGTTGGCAGACAATGAGCAGTTCTTC CASSLLADNEQFF few . TRBJ2-1 TRBV5-5
TGCAGTGCTAGATCACAGGGAACCTACGAGCAGTACTTC CSARSQGTYEQYF . . TRBJ2-7 TRBV20-1
TGCGCCAGCAGCTTGTTTTCAGGGGGAGTATCTGAAGCTTTCTTT CASSLFSGGVSEAFF many TRBD1 TRBJ1-1 TRBV5-1
TGTGCCAGCAGTTTAGTCCTAACTCGCACAGATACGCAGTATTTT CASSLVLTRTDTQYF many . TRBJ2-3 TRBV28
TGTGCCAGCAGCGGAGCCGGACTAGCGTCTTACAATGAGCAGTTCTTC CASSGAGLASYNEQFF few TRBD2 TRBJ2-1 TRBV25-1
TGTGCCAGCAGCCCACAGCCTAGCGGGGGATACGAGCAGTACTTC CASSPQPSGGYEQYF . TRBD2 TRBJ2-7 TRBV13
TGTGCCAGCAGTGTAGCGGGAGGATCCTACTACGAGCAGTACTTC CASSVAGGSYYEQYF . TRBD2 TRBJ2-7 TRBV27
TGTGCCAGCAGTCTCAATAGCAATCAGCCCCAGCATTTT CASSLNSNQPQHF many . TRBJ1-5 TRBV7-2
TGTGCCAGCAGCCCCGGCAGGGGGAACACCGGGGAGCTGTTTTTT CASSPGRGNTGELFF many . TRBJ2-2 TRBV7-8
TGTGCCAGCAGTTGGTCACAGGCGGGGGGGTACACTGAAGCTTTCTTT CASSWSQAGGYTEAFF . . TRBJ1-1 TRBV7-9